The clone carrying this TCR beta chain was seen repeatedly, ten times or more. These data originate in a study of T-cell reconstitution after alpha-beta-depleted transplantation in children. Preparation of the TCRbeta library involved a method that used unique molecular identifiers. TCRdb used MiXCR to reprocess the PCR reads, holding one entry per CDR3 protein. The repertoire holds over 550,000 distinct CDR3 sequences, approximately 10% seen once, with approximately 4.1% in the top ten. The sequence was obtained from a human donor who donated a stem cell graft to a child with acute myeloid leukemia. Specimen: PBMCs from the stem cell graft donor, collected from the stem cell graft.

CDR3 nucleotides: TGTGCCAGCAGCTTACGGACTAACCAAGAGACCCAGTACTTC. Encoded protein: CASSLRTNQETQYF. V is TRBV11-2 and J is TRBJ2-5; weak D call: TRBD2 (6 bases). V lost 2 bases, J lost 0 bases, and 7 bases lay in between. The CDR3 sequence is 14 residues long. Germline-derived CDR1 and CDR2 are SGHAT and FQNNGV.